This note documents a single TCR beta chain sequence. This record belongs to a study of T cells in Graves' hyperthyroidism and ophthalmopathy. From germline, CDR1 is SGHTA and CDR2 FQGTGA. V lost 5 bases and J 6 bases, leaving 13 bases between the germline ends. The CDR3 is 13 residues long. There were TCR beta CDR3 regions amplified from RNA transcripts. An initial round of RT-PCR targeting the TCR CDR3 relied on the HTBI primer set. From the multiplex PCR reads, TCRdb called clonotypes with MiXCR, one entry per CDR3 protein. The repertoire holds under 550,000 distinct CDR3 sequences, with 15% to 20% as singletons.

The receptor was isolated from a man aged 40-50 years with Graves' ophthalmopathy. The source material was blood. V gene TRBV7-3 combines with J gene TRBJ1-1, with D possibly matching TRBD1 (6 bases). CDR3 sequence reads: CASSPTGLAEAFF. The CDR3 nucleotides read TGTGCCAGCAGCCCAACAGGGCTAGCTGAAGCTTTCTTT.